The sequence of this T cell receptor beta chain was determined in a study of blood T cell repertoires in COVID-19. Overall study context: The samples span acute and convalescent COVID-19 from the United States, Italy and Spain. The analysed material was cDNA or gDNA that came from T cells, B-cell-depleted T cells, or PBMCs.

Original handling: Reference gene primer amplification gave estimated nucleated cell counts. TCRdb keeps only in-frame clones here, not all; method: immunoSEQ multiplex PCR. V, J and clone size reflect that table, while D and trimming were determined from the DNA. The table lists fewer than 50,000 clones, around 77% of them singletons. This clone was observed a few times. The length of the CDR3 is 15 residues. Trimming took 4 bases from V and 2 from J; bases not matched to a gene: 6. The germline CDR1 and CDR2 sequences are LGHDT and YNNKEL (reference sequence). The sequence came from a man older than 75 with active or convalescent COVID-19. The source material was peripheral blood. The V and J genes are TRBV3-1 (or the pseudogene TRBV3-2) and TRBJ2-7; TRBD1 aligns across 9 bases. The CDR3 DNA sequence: TGTGCCAGCAGCCCGGGACAGGGCGCGACCTACGAGCAGTACTTC. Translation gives CASSPGQGATYEQYF.